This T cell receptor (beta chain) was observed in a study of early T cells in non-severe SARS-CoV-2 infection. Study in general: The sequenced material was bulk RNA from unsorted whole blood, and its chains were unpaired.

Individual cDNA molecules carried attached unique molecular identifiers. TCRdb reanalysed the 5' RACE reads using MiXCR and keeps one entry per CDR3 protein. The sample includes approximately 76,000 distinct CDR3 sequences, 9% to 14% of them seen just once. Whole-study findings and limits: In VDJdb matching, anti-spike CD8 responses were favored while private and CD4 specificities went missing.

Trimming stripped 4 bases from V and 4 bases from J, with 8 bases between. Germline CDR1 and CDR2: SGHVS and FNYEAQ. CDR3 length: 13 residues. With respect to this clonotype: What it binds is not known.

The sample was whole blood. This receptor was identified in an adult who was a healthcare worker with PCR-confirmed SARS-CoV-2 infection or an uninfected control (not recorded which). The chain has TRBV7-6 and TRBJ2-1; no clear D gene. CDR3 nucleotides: TGTGCCAGCAGCTCGTCGCAGTACAATGAGCAGTTCTTC. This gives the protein CASSSSQYNEQFF.